This T cell receptor beta chain stems from a study of blood T cell repertoires in COVID-19. Per the authors' pipeline: Reference gene primer amplification yielded estimated nucleated cell counts. This table comes from immunoSEQ multiplex PCR, and its TCRdb copy is limited to in-frame clones, with some not included. V and J calls and clone size are copied from that table; D and trimming were computed from the DNA. The table shows 400,000 to 550,000 clones, with about 85% occurring only once. Worth noting for this clone: A read error may account for a junction end that differs from germline.

Source material: PBMCs or T cells enriched from blood (not recorded which). The source is a woman in her late teens or twenties with acute COVID-19.

The CDR3 DNA reads as TGTGCCAGCCGTTTCACGGGGTCCTACGAGCAGTACTTC. This translates into CASRFTGSYEQYF. The rearrangement joins TRBV12-3 or TRBV12-4 to TRBJ2-7; a weak D match, TRBD2 (5 bases). The CDR3 is 13 amino acids.